This T cell receptor beta chain was sequenced during a study of patients and donors after allogeneic stem cell transplantation. Each CDR3 protein gets one entry after TCRdb re-called the RT-PCR reads with MiXCR. The sample includes about a million distinct CDR3 sequences, roughly 17% of them seen just once. The CDR3 totals 16 residues. From germline, CDR1 is SGHRS and CDR2 YFSETQ. V dropped 4 bases and J dropped 4; count of bases not matched to a gene: 5. The clonotype was recovered from a human donor who was either an allogeneic HSCT recipient or a stem cell or donor lymphocyte infusion donor (not recorded which). It is not recorded whose cells these are; they may come from a transplant donor. Sequencing was performed on blood, either unsorted or a sorted T cell fraction (not recorded which). The genes are TRBV5-1 and TRBJ2-5; TRBD2 aligns across 15 bases. The CDR3 bases are TGCGCCAGCAGCATAGGACTAGCGGGGGGGCCAGAGACCCAGTACTTC. This codes for CASSIGLAGGPETQYF.